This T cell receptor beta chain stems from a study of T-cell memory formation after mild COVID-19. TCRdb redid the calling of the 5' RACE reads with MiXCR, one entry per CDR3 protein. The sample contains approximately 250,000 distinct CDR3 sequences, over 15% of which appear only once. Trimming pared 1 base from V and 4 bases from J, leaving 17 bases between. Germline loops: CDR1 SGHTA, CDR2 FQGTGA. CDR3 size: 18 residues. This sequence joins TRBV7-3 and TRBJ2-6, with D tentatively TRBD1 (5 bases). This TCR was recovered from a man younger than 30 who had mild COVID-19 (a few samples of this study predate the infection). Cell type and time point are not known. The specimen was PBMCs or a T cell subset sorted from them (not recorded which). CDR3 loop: CASSLMGRATRGANVLTF. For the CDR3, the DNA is TGTGCCAGCAGCTTAATGGGCAGGGCCACGCGGGGGGCCAACGTCCTGACTTTC.